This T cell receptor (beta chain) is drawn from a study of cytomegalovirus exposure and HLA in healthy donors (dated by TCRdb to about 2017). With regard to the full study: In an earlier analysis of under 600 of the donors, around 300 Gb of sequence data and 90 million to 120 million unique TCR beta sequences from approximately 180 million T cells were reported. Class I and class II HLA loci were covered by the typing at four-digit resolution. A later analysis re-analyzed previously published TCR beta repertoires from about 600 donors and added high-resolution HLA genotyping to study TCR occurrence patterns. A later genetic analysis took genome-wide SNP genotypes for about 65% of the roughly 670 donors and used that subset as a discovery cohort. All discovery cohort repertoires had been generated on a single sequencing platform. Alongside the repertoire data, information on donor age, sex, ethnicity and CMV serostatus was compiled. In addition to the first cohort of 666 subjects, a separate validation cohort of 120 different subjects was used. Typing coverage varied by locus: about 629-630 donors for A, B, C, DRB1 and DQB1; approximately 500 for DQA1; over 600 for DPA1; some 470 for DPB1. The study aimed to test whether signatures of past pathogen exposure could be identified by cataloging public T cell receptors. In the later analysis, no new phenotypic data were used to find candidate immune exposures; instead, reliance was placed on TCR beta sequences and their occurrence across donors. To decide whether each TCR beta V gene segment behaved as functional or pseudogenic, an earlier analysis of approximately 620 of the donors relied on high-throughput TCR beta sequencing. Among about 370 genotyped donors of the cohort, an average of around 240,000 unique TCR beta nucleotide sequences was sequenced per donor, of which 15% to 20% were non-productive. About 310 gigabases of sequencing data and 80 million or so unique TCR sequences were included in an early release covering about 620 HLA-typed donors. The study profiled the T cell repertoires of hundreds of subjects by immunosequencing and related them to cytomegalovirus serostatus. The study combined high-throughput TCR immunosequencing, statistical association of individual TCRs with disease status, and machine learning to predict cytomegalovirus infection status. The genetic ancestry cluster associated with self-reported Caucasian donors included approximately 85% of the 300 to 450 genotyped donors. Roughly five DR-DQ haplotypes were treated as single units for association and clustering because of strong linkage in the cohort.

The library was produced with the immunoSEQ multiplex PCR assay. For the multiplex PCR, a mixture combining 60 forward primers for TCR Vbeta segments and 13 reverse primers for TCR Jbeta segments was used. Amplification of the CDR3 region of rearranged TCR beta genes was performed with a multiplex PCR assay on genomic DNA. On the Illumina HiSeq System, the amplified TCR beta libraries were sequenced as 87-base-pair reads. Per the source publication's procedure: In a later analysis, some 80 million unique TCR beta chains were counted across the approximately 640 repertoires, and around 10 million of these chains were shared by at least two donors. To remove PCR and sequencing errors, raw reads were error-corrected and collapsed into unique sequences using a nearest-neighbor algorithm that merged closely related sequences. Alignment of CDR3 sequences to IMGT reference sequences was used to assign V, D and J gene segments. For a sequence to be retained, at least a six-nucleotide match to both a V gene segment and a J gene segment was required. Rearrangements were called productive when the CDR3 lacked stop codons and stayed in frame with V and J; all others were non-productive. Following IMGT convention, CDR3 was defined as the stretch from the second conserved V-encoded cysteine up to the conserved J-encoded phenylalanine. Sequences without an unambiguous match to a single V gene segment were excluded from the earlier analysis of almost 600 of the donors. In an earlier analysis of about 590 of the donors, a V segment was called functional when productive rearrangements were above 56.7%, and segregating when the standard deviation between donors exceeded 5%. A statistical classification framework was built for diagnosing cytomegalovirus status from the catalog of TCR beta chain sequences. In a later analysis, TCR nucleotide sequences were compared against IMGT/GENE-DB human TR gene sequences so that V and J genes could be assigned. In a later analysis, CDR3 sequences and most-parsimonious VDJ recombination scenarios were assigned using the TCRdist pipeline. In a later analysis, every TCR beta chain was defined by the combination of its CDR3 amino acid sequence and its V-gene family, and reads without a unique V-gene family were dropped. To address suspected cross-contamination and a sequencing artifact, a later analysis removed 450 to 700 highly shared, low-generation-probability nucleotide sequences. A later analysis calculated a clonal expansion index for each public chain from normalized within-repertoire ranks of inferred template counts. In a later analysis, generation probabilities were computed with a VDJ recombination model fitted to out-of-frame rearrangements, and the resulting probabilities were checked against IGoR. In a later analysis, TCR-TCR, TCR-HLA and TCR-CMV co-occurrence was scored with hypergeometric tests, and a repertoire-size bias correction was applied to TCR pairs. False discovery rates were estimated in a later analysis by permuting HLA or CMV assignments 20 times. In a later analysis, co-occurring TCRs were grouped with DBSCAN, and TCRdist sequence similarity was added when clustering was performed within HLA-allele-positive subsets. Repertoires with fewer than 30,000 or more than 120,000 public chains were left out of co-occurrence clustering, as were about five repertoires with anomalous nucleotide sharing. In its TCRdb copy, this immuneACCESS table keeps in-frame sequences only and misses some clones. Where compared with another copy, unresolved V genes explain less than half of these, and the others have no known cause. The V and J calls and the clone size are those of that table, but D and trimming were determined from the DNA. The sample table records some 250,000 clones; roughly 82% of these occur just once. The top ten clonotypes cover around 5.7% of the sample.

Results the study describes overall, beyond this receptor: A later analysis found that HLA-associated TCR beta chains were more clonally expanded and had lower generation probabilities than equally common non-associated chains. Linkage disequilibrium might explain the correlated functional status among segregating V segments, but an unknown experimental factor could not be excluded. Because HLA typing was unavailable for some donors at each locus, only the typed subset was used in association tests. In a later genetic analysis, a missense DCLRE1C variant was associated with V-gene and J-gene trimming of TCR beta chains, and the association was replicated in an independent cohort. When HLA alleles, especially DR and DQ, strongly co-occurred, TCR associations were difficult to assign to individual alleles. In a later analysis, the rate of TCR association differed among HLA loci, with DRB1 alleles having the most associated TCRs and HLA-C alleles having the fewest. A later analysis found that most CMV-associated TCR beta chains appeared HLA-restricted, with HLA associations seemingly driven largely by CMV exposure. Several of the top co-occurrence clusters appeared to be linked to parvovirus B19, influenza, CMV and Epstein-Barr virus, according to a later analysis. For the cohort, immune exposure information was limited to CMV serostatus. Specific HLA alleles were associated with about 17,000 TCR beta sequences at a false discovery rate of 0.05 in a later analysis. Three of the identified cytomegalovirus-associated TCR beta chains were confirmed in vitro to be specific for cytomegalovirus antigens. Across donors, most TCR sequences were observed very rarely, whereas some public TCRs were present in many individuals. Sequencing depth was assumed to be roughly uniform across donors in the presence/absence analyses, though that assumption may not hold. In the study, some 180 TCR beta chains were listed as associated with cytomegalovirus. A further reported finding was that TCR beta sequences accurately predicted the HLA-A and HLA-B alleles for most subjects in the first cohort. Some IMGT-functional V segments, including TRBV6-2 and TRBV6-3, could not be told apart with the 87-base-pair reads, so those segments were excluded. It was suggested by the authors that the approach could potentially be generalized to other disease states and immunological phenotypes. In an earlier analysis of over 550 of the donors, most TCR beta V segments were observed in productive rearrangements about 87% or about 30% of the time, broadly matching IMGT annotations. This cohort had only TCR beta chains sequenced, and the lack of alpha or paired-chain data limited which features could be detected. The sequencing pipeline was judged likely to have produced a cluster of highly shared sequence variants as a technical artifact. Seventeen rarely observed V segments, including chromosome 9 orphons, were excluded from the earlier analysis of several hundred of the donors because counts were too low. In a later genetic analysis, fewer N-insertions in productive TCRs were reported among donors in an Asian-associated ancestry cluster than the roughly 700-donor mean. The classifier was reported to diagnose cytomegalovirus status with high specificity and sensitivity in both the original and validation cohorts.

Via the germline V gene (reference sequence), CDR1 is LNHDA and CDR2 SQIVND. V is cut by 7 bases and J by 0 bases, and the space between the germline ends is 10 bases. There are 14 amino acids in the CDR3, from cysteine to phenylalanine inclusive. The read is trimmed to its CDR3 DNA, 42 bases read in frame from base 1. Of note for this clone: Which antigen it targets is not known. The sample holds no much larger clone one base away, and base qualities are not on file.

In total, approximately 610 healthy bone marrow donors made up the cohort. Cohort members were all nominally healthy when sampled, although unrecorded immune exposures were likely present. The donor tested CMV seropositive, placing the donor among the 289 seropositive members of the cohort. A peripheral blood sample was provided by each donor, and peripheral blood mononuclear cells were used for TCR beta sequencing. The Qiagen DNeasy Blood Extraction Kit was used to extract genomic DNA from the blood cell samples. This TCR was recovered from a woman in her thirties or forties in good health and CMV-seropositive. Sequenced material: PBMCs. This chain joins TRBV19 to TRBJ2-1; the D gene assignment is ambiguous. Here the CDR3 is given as CASKRDSSYNEQFF. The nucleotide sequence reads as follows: TGTGCCAGTAAACGAGATAGCTCCTACAATGAGCAGTTCTTC.